Sequencing of this T cell receptor (beta chain) was carried out in a study of identical twins. This clonotype has a count of ten or more. The antigen remains unidentified. TCRdb reanalysed the 5' RACE reads using MiXCR and keeps one entry per CDR3 protein. The profile shows some 630,000 distinct CDR3 sequences, around 7.5% of them singletons. Whole-study results and caveats: Researchers reported excess low generation probability among twin-shared out-of-frame alpha sequences.

The same data also contributed to another study, on yellow fever vaccine responses in identical twins.

The clonotype was recovered from a woman in her late teens or twenties in good health. The sequenced sample consisted of PBMCs.

CDR3 DNA: TGTGCCAGCGGCCTGATTGGGGGAAGCACAGATACGCAGTATTTT. Translating it yields CASGLIGGSTDTQYF. The rearrangement joins TRBV27 to TRBJ2-3; D tentatively fits TRBD1 or TRBD2 (5 bases each). In germline, CDR1 is MNHEY, CDR2 SMNVEV (reference sequence). V was clipped by 8 bases and J by 0 bases, with 15 bases between them. The CDR3 runs 15 residues.